Listed here is a single T cell receptor beta chain. Its antigen target is currently unknown. One base away there is no much larger clone; base qualities are not given. The junction carries 12 bases between V and J, which are trimmed by 3 bases and 4 bases respectively. CDR1 is given as MGHRA and CDR2 as YSYEKL, both from the germline V gene. CDR3 length: 14 amino acids, cysteine to phenylalanine. The only DNA kept is the CDR3, 42 bases in frame from the first base. A MiSeq instrument was used for deep resolution sequencing, which targeted depths ranging from 1 in 1 million up to 1 in 200,000 T cells, with coverage averaging 10x for each clonotype. TCR beta libraries were generated with the immunoSEQ hsTCRB Kit. From the authors' description of their analysis: The data were analyzed with ImmunoSEQ Analyzer and ImmunoSEQ Data Assistant, and V, D and J gene assignments followed IMGT definitions. Clonality, with values ranging from 0 to 1, was calculated as one minus the normalized Shannon entropy of productive rearrangement frequencies. Only overrepresented clonotypes making up at least 0.05% of the repertoire of each patient were included in the public clonotype analysis. About a dozen repertoires from age-matched healthy donors, obtained from immuneACCESS, served as clonality controls. The clones in this table, taken by TCRdb from immuneACCESS, are in-frame only. Not every clone is retained; where verified, under half of the shortfall comes from an unresolved V gene, and the cause of the rest is unknown. For V, J and clone size, that table is used; D and trimming come from the DNA. The sample includes about 40,000 clones, with around 70% observed a single time. Over 9.5% of the sample comes from the top ten.

These data are taken from a study of cytotoxic CD8 clonotypes in ibrutinib-treated CLL (dated by TCRdb to the early 2020s). For the study in its entirety: The cohort had 11 relapsed/refractory and around 14 treatment-naive patients; roughly 18 were IGHV unmutated. Partial responses were observed in about 25 patients and complete responses in 2; after a median follow-up of 68 months, remission was maintained in some 14 patients and progression was observed in approximately 12. Samples at response were collected after a median of about 12 months of treatment, with a range of about 6 to 40 months. Samples averaged roughly 280,000 productive templates and 94,082 productive rearrangements. Of the 86 participants in the trial, about 25 had longitudinal samples available. Cryopreserved peripheral blood mononuclear cells were collected before treatment, at response, and at either disease progression or sustained remission. Every sample from remission and from progressive disease was obtained while the patients were still on ibrutinib.

Read against the paper, the sample's time point label means: progressive disease on ibrutinib. For TCR beta library preparation, about 2 micrograms of genomic DNA was extracted from cryopreserved PBMCs. Longitudinal blood samples from CLL patients on ibrutinib monotherapy were analyzed using high-throughput TCR beta sequencing. The patients were enrolled in a single-center, open-label phase 2 trial of ibrutinib monotherapy. Findings and caveats that apply to the study as a whole: At baseline, clonality was higher than in age-matched healthy donors and showed a strong correlation with circulating CD8+ T-cell counts. Sampling times were not matched between sustained-remission and progressing patients, and lymph node repertoires were not studied. Public clonotypes were rare and either shrank or stayed stable during treatment, and the rise in clonality at ibrutinib response reflected expansion of private clonotypes. At ibrutinib response clonality went up, during sustained remission it held steady, and at progression it dropped back toward baseline.

This sequence was found in a human donor with chronic lymphocytic leukemia. The sequencing used PBMCs, collected at disease progression, from a patient treated with ibrutinib. Here the chain combines TRBV4-1 and TRBJ1-1; matching of 5 bases hints at TRBD1 as the D gene. In nucleotides, the sequence is TGCGCCAGCAGCCAGCGAGGGGCGGTCACTGAAGCTTTCTTT. Its coded protein is CASSQRGAVTEAFF.